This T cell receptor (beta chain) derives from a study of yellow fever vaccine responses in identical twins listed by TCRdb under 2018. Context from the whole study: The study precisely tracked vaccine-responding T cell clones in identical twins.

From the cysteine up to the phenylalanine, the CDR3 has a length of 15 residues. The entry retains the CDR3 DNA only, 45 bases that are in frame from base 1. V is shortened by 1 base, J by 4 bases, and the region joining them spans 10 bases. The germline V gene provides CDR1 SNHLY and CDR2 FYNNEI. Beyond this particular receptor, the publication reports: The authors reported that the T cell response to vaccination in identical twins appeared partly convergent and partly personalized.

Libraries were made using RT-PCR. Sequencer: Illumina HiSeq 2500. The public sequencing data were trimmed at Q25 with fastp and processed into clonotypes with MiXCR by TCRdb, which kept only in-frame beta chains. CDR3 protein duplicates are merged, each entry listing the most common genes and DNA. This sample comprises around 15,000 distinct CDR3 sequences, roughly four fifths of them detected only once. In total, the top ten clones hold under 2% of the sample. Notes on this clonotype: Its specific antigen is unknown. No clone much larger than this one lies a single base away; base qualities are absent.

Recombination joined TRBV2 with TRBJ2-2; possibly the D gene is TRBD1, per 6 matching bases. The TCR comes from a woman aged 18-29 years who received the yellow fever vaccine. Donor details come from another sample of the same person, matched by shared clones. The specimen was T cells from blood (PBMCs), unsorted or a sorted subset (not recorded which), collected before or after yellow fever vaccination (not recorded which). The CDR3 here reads CASSEVGRGTGELFF. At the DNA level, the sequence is TGTGCCAGCAGTGAAGTGGGCAGGGGCACCGGGGAGCTGTTTTTT.